This TCR beta chain was recovered during a study of T-cell reconstitution after alpha-beta-depleted transplantation in children. Overall study findings and caveats: The origin of high day-60 TCRbeta diversity in some patients lay in surviving recipient T cells and thymic progenitors. T-cell counts and diversity were attributed mostly to newly produced T cells one year after transplant.

Germline-derived CDR1 and CDR2 are KGHSH and LQKENI. There are 15 residues in the CDR3. The V segment lost 3 bases and the J segment 3 bases; nucleotides outside the gene matches: 3. On this clonotype: Its antigen is unidentified.

As it was prepared, the TCRbeta library received unique molecular identifiers. TCRdb recomputed calls from the PCR reads with MiXCR, one row per CDR3 protein. The sample includes about 200,000 distinct CDR3 sequences, approximately 7% of them seen just once. Sequencing used PBMCs, obtained before TCRalphabeta/CD19-depleted stem cell transplant. The chain employs TRBV18 and TRBJ1-5, with 9 bases that match TRBD1. The receptor was derived from a boy between 2 and 10 years old with acute lymphoblastic leukemia, due to receive a stem cell transplant. CDR3 DNA sequence: TGTGCCAGCTCACCCGGGGACAGGGTCAATCAGCCCCAGCATTTT. This gives the protein CASSPGDRVNQPQHF.